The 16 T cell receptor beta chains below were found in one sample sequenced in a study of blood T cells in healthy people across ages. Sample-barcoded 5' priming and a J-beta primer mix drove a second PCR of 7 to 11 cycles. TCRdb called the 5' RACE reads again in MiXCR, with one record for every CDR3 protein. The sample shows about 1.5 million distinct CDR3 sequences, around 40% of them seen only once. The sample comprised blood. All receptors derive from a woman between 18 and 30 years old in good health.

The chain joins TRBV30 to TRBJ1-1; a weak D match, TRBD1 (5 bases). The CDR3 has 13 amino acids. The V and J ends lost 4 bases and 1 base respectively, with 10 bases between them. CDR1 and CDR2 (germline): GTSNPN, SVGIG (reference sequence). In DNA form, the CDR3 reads TGTGCCTGGACCTCCGACAGGAACACTGAAGCTTTCTTT. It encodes CAWTSDRNTEAFF.

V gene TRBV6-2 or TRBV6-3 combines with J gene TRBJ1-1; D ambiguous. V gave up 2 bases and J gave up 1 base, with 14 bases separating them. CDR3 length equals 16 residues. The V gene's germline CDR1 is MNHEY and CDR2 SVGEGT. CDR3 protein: CASSYNRGPRNTEAFF. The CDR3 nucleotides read TGTGCCAGCAGTTACAACCGCGGGCCGAGGAACACTGAAGCTTTCTTT.

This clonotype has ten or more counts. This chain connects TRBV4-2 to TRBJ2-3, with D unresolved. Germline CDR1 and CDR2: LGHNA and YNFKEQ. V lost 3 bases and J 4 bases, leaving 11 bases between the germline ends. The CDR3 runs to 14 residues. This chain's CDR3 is CASSQAVGADTQYF. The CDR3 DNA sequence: TGTGCCAGCAGCCAGGCGGTAGGCGCAGATACGCAGTATTTT.

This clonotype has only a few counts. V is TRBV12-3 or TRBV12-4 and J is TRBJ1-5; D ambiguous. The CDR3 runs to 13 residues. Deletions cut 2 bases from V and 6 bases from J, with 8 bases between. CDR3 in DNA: TGTGCCAGCAGTTTATTTAAGGGTCAGCCCCAGCATTTT. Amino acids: CASSLFKGQPQHF.

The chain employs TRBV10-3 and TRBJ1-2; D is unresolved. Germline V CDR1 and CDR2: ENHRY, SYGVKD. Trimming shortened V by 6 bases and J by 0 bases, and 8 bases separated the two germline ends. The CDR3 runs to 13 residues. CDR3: CAIRREANYGYTF. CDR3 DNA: TGTGCCATCAGGAGGGAGGCTAACTATGGCTACACCTTC.

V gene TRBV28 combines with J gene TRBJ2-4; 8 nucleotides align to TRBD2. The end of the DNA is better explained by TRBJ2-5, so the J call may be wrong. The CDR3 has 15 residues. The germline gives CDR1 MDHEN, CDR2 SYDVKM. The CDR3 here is CASWGLVGVRETQYF. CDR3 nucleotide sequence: TGTGCCAGCTGGGGACTAGTGGGAGTTCGAGAGACCCAGTACTTC.

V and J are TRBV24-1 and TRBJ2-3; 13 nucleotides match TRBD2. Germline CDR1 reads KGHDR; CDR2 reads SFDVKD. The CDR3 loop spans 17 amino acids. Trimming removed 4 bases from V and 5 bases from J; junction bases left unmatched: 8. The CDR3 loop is CATSETGLAGVVDTQYF. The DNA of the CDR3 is TGTGCCACCAGTGAAACCGGACTAGCGGGAGTTGTAGATACGCAGTATTTT.

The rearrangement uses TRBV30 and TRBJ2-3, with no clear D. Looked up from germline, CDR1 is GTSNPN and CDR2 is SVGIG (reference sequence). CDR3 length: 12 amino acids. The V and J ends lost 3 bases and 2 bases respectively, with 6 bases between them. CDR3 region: CAWSPDTDTQYF. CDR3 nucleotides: TGTGCCTGGAGCCCCGACACAGATACGCAGTATTTT.

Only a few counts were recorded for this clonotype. DNA of the CDR3: TGTGCCAGCAGTACGTTCAGGGCGGGAGGCACCGGGGAGCTGTTTTTT. Its protein product is CASSTFRAGGTGELFF. The chain has TRBV27 and TRBJ2-2; 8 bases fit TRBD2. CDR1 is MNHEY, CDR2 SMNVEV, per germline (reference sequence). There are 16 residues in the CDR3. V shed 5 bases, J shed 4 bases, and the junction held 9 bases outside the gene matches.

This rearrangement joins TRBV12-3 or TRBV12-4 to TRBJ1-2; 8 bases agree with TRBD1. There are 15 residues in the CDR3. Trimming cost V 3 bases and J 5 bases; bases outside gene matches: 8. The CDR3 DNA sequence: TGTGCCAGCAGTTTGTCTTCGGGACAGGTTTATGGCTACACCTTC. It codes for CASSLSSGQVYGYTF.

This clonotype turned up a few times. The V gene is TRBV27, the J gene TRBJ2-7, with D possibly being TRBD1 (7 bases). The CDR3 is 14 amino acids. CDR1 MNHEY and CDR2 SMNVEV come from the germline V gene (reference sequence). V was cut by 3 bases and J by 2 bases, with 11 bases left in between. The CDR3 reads CASSFAGQTYEQYF. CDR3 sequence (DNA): TGTGCCAGCAGTTTTGCGGGACAGACCTACGAGCAGTACTTC.

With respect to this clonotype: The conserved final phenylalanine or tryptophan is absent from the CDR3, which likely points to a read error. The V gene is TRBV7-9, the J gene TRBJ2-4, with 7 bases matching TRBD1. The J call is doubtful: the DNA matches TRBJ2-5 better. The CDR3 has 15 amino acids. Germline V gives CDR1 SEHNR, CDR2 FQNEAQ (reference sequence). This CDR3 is CASSLAPGGEETQYV. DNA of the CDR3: TGTGCCAGCAGCTTGGCTCCAGGGGGTGAAGAGACCCAGTACGTC.

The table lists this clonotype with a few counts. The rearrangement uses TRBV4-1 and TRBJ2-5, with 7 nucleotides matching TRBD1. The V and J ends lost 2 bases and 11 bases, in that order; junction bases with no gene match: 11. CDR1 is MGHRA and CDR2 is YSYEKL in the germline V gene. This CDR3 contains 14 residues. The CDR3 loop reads CASSQPGQTNEQYF. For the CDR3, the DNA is TGCGCCAGCAGCCAACCGGGACAGACCAATGAGCAGTACTTC.

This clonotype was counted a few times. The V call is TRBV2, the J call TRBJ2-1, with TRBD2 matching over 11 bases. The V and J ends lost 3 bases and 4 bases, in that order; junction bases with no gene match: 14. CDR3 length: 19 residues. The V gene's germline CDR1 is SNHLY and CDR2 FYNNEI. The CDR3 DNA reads TGTGCCAGCAGTGACTTTGGTTTAGCGGGAGGGCAGGGGTACAATGAGCAGTTCTTC. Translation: CASSDFGLAGGQGYNEQFF.

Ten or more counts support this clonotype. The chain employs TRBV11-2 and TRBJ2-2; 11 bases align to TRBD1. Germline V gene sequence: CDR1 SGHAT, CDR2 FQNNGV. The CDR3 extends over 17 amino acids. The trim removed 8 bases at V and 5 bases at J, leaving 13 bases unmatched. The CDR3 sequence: CASLSPIRDRGTGELFF. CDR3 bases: TGTGCCAGCTTGAGCCCTATCCGGGACAGGGGGACCGGGGAGCTGTTTTTT.

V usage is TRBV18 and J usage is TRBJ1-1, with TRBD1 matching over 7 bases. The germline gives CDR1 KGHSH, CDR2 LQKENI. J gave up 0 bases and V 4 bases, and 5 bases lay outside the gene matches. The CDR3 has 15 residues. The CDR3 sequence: CASSLNRGMNTEAFF. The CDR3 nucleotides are TGTGCCAGCTCACTGAACAGGGGTATGAACACTGAAGCTTTCTTT.